These T cell receptor beta chains were read from a single sample in a study of shared clonotypes between healthy human individuals. Profiled with immunoSEQ multiplex PCR; TCRdb holds only in-frame clones, not every one. The repertoire holds more than 2,000,000 clones, with 85% to 95% as singletons. The sample comprised naive CD4+ T cells from PBMCs. The origin of the receptors is a man aged 18 to 30 in good health. Some clones in this sample may be carry-over from other donors' samples. Each CDR3 is given with its conserved first and last residue. The D gene is left open where the match is weak. A clone size is listed for some rows: how often the clone was seen (once, few, many), or a class if it is expanded.

CDR3nt: TGTGCCAGTAAAAGGAGGGCCGGGGACAGCTCCTACAATGAGCAGTTCTTC
CDR3aa: CASKRRAGDSSYNEQFF
d_gene: NA
j_gene: TRBJ2-1
v_gene: TRBV19
abundance: NA

CDR3nt: TGTGCCTGGAGTGTAGGCTCGACTGGAAACACCATATATTTT
CDR3aa: CAWSVGSTGNTIYF
d_gene: NA
j_gene: TRBJ1-3
v_gene: TRBV30
abundance: NA

CDR3nt: TGCGCCAGCAGCCGCGTGGGACAGGAGGCCTCTGGGGCCAACGTCCTGACTTTC
CDR3aa: CASSRVGQEASGANVLTF
d_gene: TRBD1
j_gene: TRBJ2-6
v_gene: TRBV4-3
abundance: NA

CDR3nt: TGTGCCACCTGGACAGTTAACTATGGCTACACCTTC
CDR3aa: CATWTVNYGYTF
d_gene: NA
j_gene: TRBJ1-2
v_gene: TRBV2
abundance: NA

CDR3nt: TGTGCCAGCGGACTAGCGGGAGACCACGAGCAGTACTTC
CDR3aa: CASGLAGDHEQYF
d_gene: TRBD2
j_gene: TRBJ2-7
v_gene: TRBV11-3
abundance: NA

CDR3nt: TGCGCCAGCACGGACAGGACGGCGGATGGCTACACCTTC
CDR3aa: CASTDRTADGYTF
d_gene: TRBD1
j_gene: TRBJ1-2
v_gene: TRBV5-1
abundance: NA

CDR3nt: TGTGCCAGCAGCCGCAGGGGGCGACTTGGTCAGCCCCAGCATTTT
CDR3aa: CASSRRGRLGQPQHF
d_gene: TRBD1
j_gene: TRBJ1-5
v_gene: TRBV28
abundance: NA

CDR3nt: TGTGCCAGCAGCTTAGGGTTCAGGGTTGATGAGCAGTTCTTC
CDR3aa: CASSLGFRVDEQFF
d_gene: NA
j_gene: TRBJ2-1
v_gene: TRBV7-9
abundance: NA

CDR3nt: TGTGCCAGCAGCTTGGTATCAGGGGGCGGTGAGCAGTTCTTC
CDR3aa: CASSLVSGGGEQFF
d_gene: TRBD1
j_gene: TRBJ2-1
v_gene: TRBV5-4
abundance: NA

CDR3nt: TGCGCCAGCAGCTTGTCGGGGAGCTCCTACGAGCAGTACTTC
CDR3aa: CASSLSGSSYEQYF
d_gene: NA
j_gene: TRBJ2-7
v_gene: TRBV5-1
abundance: NA

CDR3nt: TGTGCCAGCAGCCCCGGACTAGGGGTTTACACAGATACGCAGTATTTT
CDR3aa: CASSPGLGVYTDTQYF
d_gene: TRBD2
j_gene: TRBJ2-3
v_gene: TRBV5-6
abundance: NA

CDR3nt: TGCGCCAGCAGTTTAACCGGGACAGGGGCCTACGAGCAGTACTTC
CDR3aa: CASSLTGTGAYEQYF
d_gene: TRBD1
j_gene: TRBJ2-7
v_gene: TRBV4-3
abundance: NA

CDR3nt: TGCGCCAGCAGCCATGTGTGGGGCCTCCTTGGCGGGAGGGGTTGGGAGCAGTACTTC
CDR3aa: CASSHVWGLLGGRGWEQYF
d_gene: TRBD2
j_gene: TRBJ2-7
v_gene: TRBV4-1
abundance: once

CDR3nt: TGTGCCATCAGTGAGTCAAGGCCGGGTGGCTACACCTTC
CDR3aa: CAISESRPGGYTF
d_gene: NA
j_gene: TRBJ1-2
v_gene: TRBV10-3
abundance: NA

CDR3nt: TGTGCCAGCACTCCGTCCCGTGGTACCATTCAGTACTTC
CDR3aa: CASTPSRGTIQYF
d_gene: NA
j_gene: TRBJ2-4
v_gene: TRBV6-5
abundance: NA

CDR3nt: TGTGCCAGCTCACCACAGAGCGGGTCCACAGATACGCAGTATTTT
CDR3aa: CASSPQSGSTDTQYF
d_gene: NA
j_gene: TRBJ2-3
v_gene: TRBV18
abundance: NA

CDR3nt: TGCGCCAGCAGCCCACCAGGGCCGACTTCCTACACCTTC
CDR3aa: CASSPPGPTSYTF
d_gene: NA
j_gene: TRBJ1-2
v_gene: TRBV5-1
abundance: NA

CDR3nt: TGTGCCAGTAGTCCCGGCGGAGGGGGCTCTATGAACACTGAAGCTTTCTTT
CDR3aa: CASSPGGGGSMNTEAFF
d_gene: TRBD1
j_gene: TRBJ1-1
v_gene: TRBV19
abundance: NA

CDR3nt: TGTGCCAGCAGTTCGGAGGGACCTACAGATACGCAGTATTTT
CDR3aa: CASSSEGPTDTQYF
d_gene: NA
j_gene: TRBJ2-3
v_gene: TRBV27
abundance: NA

CDR3nt: TGTGCCTGGAAAAAGAAGGCCACAGATACGCAGTATTTT
CDR3aa: CAWKKKATDTQYF
d_gene: NA
j_gene: TRBJ2-3
v_gene: TRBV30
abundance: NA

CDR3nt: TGTGCCAGCAGTGGGGGGACAGGGGGAGATGAAAAACTGTTTTTT
CDR3aa: CASSGGTGGDEKLFF
d_gene: TRBD1
j_gene: TRBJ1-4
v_gene: TRBV27
abundance: NA

CDR3nt: TGTGCCACCAGCACGAGAACCGGGAACTTTCCCTACGAGCAGTACTTC
CDR3aa: CATSTRTGNFPYEQYF
d_gene: NA
j_gene: TRBJ2-7
v_gene: TRBV15
abundance: NA

CDR3nt: TGTGCCAGCAGTTTATCTGGGGGTTCGAACACCGGGGAGCTGTTTTTT
CDR3aa: CASSLSGGSNTGELFF
d_gene: NA
j_gene: TRBJ2-2
v_gene: TRBV28
abundance: NA

CDR3nt: TGTGCCAGTAGTAGGACAAACTCAGGGGCGGGAGAGACCCAGTACTTC
CDR3aa: CASSRTNSGAGETQYF
d_gene: NA
j_gene: TRBJ2-5
v_gene: TRBV19
abundance: NA

CDR3nt: TGTGCCAGCAGCACGACTAGCGGGAGGGCAAGCTACGAGCAGTACTTC
CDR3aa: CASSTTSGRASYEQYF
d_gene: TRBD2
j_gene: TRBJ2-7
v_gene: TRBV5-6
abundance: NA

CDR3nt: TGCGCCAGCAGCTTGGGCCGTTTGGCAGATACGCAGTATTTT
CDR3aa: CASSLGRLADTQYF
d_gene: NA
j_gene: TRBJ2-3
v_gene: TRBV5-1
abundance: NA

CDR3nt: TGTGCCAGCAAGACTAGCGGAAGCACAGATACGCAGTATTTT
CDR3aa: CASKTSGSTDTQYF
d_gene: TRBD2
j_gene: TRBJ2-3
v_gene: TRBV2
abundance: NA

CDR3nt: TGCGCCAGCAGCGAGAGACAGGGATCCTACAATGAGCAGTTCTTC
CDR3aa: CASSERQGSYNEQFF
d_gene: TRBD1
j_gene: TRBJ2-1
v_gene: TRBV5-1
abundance: NA

CDR3nt: TGTGCCAGCACCGGGGCCCCTGCAGGGGGCAACAATGAGCAGTTCTTC
CDR3aa: CASTGAPAGGNNEQFF
d_gene: TRBD1
j_gene: TRBJ2-1
v_gene: TRBV28
abundance: NA

CDR3nt: TGTGCCAGCAGCTTAGTAGGTAGCGGTGAGACCCAGTACTTC
CDR3aa: CASSLVGSGETQYF
d_gene: NA
j_gene: TRBJ2-5
v_gene: TRBV7-8
abundance: NA

CDR3nt: TGTGCCAGCTCCCTCGGCAGGGGCGCGGAACAGCCCCAGCATTTT
CDR3aa: CASSLGRGAEQPQHF
d_gene: NA
j_gene: TRBJ1-5
v_gene: TRBV18
abundance: once

CDR3nt: TGCGCCAGCACTGCTGGACTAGCGGGAGCCTACAATGAGCAGTTCTTC
CDR3aa: CASTAGLAGAYNEQFF
d_gene: TRBD2
j_gene: TRBJ2-1
v_gene: TRBV5-1
abundance: NA

CDR3nt: TGTGCCAGCCCTAACCCCCCAGAGACCCAGTACTTC
CDR3aa: CASPNPPETQYF
d_gene: NA
j_gene: TRBJ2-5
v_gene: TRBV7-9
abundance: NA

CDR3nt: TGTGCCAGCAGTTTAGTAGCGGGAGGGCCCCGTGAGACCCAGTACTTC
CDR3aa: CASSLVAGGPRETQYF
d_gene: TRBD2
j_gene: TRBJ2-5
v_gene: TRBV28
abundance: NA

CDR3nt: TGTGCCTGGAGTCCGACAAACTACGAGCAGTACTTC
CDR3aa: CAWSPTNYEQYF
d_gene: NA
j_gene: TRBJ2-7
v_gene: TRBV30
abundance: NA

CDR3nt: TGCAGCGTTGGGTCGGGGACCTTGGAAAACATTCAGTACTTC
CDR3aa: CSVGSGTLENIQYF
d_gene: NA
j_gene: TRBJ2-4
v_gene: TRBV29-1
abundance: NA

CDR3nt: TGTGCCAGCAGCGTAGGCCCCAGGGATTCTGGAAACACCATATATTTT
CDR3aa: CASSVGPRDSGNTIYF
d_gene: NA
j_gene: TRBJ1-3
v_gene: TRBV9
abundance: NA

CDR3nt: TGCGCCAGCAGCTCGGGACTAGCTAACGAGCAGTACTTC
CDR3aa: CASSSGLANEQYF
d_gene: TRBD2
j_gene: TRBJ2-7
v_gene: TRBV4-3
abundance: NA

CDR3nt: TGCGCCAGCAGCTTTGGGACAGGGAACTCCTACGAGCAGTACTTC
CDR3aa: CASSFGTGNSYEQYF
d_gene: TRBD1
j_gene: TRBJ2-7
v_gene: TRBV5-1
abundance: NA

CDR3nt: TGTGCCAGCTCGCCCGGACAGGGTATCTACGAGCAGTACTTC
CDR3aa: CASSPGQGIYEQYF
d_gene: TRBD1
j_gene: TRBJ2-7
v_gene: TRBV18
abundance: NA

CDR3nt: TGCGCCAGCAGCTTCGAGACAGGCCACGGGGAGCTGTTTTTT
CDR3aa: CASSFETGHGELFF
d_gene: NA
j_gene: TRBJ2-2
v_gene: TRBV5-1
abundance: NA

CDR3nt: TGTGCCAGCAGTTTCGGTCCCCAGTTTCGTTTTAACACTGAAGCTTTCTTT
CDR3aa: CASSFGPQFRFNTEAFF
d_gene: NA
j_gene: TRBJ1-1
v_gene: TRBV28
abundance: NA

CDR3nt: TGCGCCAGCAGCCAAGAACGGCAAAACCTCTACGAGCAGTACTTC
CDR3aa: CASSQERQNLYEQYF
d_gene: NA
j_gene: TRBJ2-7
v_gene: TRBV4-1
abundance: once

CDR3nt: TGTGCCAGCAGTATCGTCATGAACACTGAAGCTTTCTTT
CDR3aa: CASSIVMNTEAFF
d_gene: NA
j_gene: TRBJ1-1
v_gene: TRBV2
abundance: few